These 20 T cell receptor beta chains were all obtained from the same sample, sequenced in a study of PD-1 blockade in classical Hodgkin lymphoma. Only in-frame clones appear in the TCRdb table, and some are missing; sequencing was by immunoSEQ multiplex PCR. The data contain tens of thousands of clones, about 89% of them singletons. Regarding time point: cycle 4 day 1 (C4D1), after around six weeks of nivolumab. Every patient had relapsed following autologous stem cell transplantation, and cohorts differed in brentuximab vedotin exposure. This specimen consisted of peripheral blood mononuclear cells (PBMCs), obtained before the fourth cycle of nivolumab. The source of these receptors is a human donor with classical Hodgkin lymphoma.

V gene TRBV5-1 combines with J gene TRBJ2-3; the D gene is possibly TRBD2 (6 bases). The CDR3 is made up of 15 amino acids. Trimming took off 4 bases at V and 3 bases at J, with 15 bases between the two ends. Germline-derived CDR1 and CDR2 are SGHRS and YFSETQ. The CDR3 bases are TGCGCCAGCAGCCTCGCGGGAAGGGAGACAGATACGCAGTATTTT. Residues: CASSLAGRETDTQYF.

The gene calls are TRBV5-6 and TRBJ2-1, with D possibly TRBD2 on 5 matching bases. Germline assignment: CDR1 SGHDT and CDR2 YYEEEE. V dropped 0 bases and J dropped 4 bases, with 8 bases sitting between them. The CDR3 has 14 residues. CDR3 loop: CASSLGRVYNEQFF. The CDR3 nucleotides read TGTGCCAGCAGCTTGGGGCGGGTTTACAATGAGCAGTTCTTC.

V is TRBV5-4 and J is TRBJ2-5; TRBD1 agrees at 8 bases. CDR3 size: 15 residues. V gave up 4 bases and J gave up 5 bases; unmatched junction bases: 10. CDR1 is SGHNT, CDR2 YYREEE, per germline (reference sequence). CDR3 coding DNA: TGTGCCAGCAGCCCGCGGCAAACAGGGGGGGAGACCCAGTACTTC. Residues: CASSPRQTGGETQYF.

The CDR3 region has the DNA TGTGCCAGCAGTGTACGGGGACAGGAAGACGGCTACACCTTC. This gives the protein CASSVRGQEDGYTF. The gene calls are TRBV2 and TRBJ1-2; 8 nucleotides agree with TRBD1. Unmatched junction bases numbered 9, after V lost 4 bases and J lost 8 bases. Germline lookup yields CDR1 SNHLY and CDR2 FYNNEI. The CDR3 consists of 14 residues.

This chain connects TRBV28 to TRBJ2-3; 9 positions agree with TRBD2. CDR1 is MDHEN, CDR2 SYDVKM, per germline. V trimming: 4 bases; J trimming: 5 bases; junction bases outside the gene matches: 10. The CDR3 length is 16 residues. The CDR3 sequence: CASSSRLAGAGDTQYF. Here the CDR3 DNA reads TGTGCCAGCAGTTCTCGATTAGCGGGGGCGGGAGATACGCAGTATTTT.

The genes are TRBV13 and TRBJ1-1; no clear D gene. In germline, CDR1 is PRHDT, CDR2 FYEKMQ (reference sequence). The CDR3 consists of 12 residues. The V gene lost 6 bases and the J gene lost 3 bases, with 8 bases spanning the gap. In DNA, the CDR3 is TGTGCCAGCAGTCTATCGTACACTGAAGCTTTCTTT. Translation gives CASSLSYTEAFF.

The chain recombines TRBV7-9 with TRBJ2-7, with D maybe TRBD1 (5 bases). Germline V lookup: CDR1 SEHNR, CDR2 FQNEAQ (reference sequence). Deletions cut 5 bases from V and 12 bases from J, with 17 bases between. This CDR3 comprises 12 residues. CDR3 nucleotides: TGTGCCAGCAGCCAACATTTGGGGCGAGCGTACTTC. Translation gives CASSQHLGRAYF.

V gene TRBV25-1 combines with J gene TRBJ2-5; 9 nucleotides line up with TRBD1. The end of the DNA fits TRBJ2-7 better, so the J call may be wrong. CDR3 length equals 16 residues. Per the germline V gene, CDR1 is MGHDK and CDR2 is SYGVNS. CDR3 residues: CASSVQPGQGKYEQYF. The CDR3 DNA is TGTGCCAGCAGTGTCCAACCGGGACAGGGAAAGTACGAGCAGTACTTC.

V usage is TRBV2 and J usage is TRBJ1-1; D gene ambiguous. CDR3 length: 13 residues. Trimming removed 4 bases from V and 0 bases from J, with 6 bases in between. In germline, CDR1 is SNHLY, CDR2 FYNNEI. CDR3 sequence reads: CASSGWMNTEAFF. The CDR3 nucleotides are TGTGCCAGCAGTGGTTGGATGAACACTGAAGCTTTCTTT.

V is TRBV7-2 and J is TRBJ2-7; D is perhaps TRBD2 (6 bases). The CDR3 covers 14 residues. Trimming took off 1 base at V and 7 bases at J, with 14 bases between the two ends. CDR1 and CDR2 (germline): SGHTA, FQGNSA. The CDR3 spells CASSLVLDREEQYF. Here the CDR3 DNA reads TGTGCCAGCAGCTTAGTTCTGGACCGGGAGGAGCAGTACTTC.

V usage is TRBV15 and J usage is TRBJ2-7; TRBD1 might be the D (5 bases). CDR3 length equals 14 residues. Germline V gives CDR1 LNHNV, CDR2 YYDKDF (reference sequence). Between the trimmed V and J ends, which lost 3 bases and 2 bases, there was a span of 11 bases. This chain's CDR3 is CATSSRGSPYEQYF. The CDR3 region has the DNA TGTGCCACCAGCAGTAGGGGCAGCCCCTACGAGCAGTACTTC.

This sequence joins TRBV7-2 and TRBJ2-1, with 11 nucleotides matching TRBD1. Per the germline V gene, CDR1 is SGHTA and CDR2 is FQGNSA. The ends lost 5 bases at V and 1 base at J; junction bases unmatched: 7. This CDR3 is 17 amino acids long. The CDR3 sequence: CASSLGTGGLSYNEQFF. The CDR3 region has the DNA TGTGCCAGCAGCCTGGGGACAGGGGGGCTTTCCTACAATGAGCAGTTCTTC.

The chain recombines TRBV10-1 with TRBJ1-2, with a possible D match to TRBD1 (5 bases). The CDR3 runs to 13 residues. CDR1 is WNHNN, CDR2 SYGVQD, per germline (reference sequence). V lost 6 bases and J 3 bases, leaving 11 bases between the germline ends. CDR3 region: CASSPARDYGYTF. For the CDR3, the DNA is TGCGCCAGCAGCCCTGCCAGGGACTATGGCTACACCTTC.

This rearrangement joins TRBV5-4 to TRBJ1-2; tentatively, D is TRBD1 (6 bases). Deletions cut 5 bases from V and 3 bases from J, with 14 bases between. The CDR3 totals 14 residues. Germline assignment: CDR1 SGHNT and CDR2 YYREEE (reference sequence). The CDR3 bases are TGTGCCAGCAGTAAATACAGGGATTACTATGGCTACACCTTC. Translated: CASSKYRDYYGYTF.

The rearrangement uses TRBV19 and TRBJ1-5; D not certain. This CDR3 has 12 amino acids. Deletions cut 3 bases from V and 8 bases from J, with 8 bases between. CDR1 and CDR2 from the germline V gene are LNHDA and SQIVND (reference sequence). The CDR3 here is CASSIWLEPQHF. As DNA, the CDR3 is TGTGCCAGTAGTATTTGGTTGGAGCCCCAGCATTTT.

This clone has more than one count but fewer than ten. In DNA, the CDR3 is TGTGCCAGCTGTGGGGACAGGGGTTCACCCCTCCACTTT. This encodes CASCGDRGSPLHF. This chain links TRBV2 with TRBJ1-6, with 10 nucleotides matching TRBD1. The germline CDR1 and CDR2 sequences are SNHLY and FYNNEI. Germline trimming cut 8 bases from V and 9 bases from J; bases unmatched to any gene: 4. This CDR3 has 13 amino acids.

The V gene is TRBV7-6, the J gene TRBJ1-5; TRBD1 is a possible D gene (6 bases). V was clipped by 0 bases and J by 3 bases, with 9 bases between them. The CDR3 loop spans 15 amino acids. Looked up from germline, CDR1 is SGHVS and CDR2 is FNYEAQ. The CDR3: CASSLAGGNNQPQHF. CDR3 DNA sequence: TGTGCCAGCAGCTTAGCAGGGGGGAACAATCAGCCCCAGCATTTT.

CDR3 amino acids: CASSLQGYYNEQFF. The CDR3 DNA sequence: TGTGCCAGCAGTTTGCAGGGTTACTACAATGAGCAGTTCTTC. This chain joins TRBV27 and TRBJ2-1; D may be TRBD1 (5 bases). This CDR3 has 14 amino acids. Trimming took off 3 bases at V and 3 bases at J, with 9 bases between the two ends. Per the germline V gene, CDR1 is MNHEY and CDR2 is SMNVEV (reference sequence).

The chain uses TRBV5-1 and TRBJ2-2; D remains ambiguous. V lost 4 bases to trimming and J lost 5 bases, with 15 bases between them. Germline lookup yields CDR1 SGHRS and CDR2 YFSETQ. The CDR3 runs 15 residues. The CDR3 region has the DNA TGCGCCAGCAGCGCGACCGAACCTACTACCGGGGAGCTGTTTTTT. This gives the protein CASSATEPTTGELFF.

The CDR3 nucleotides read TGTGCTAGTGGTTTGGTTACCGACAAAGCTTTCTTT. Amino acids: CASGLVTDKAFF. The V gene is TRBV12-5, the J gene TRBJ1-1, with D unresolved. Germline assignment: CDR1 LGHNT and CDR2 FRNRAP. V lost 0 bases to trimming and J lost 9 bases, with 8 bases between them. The CDR3 totals 12 residues.